This T cell receptor beta chain emerged from a study of cytomegalovirus exposure and HLA in healthy donors. The CDR3 has 11 residues. Germline CDR1 is ENHRY and CDR2 is SYGVKD. V was shortened by 6 bases and J by 6 bases, with 9 bases between the two germline ends. The sample holds one count of this clone. Its matching antigen is unknown. The PCR had 60 Vbeta and 13 Jbeta primers. TCRdb's copy holds only in-frame clones and misses some; the assay was immunoSEQ multiplex PCR. The sample yields about 210,000 clones, more than 70% seen once. The study's findings and limits: Several of the most significant clusters were apparently associated with common viral pathogens in a later analysis. When a later analysis was performed, an Asian-associated ancestry cluster reportedly had fewer N-insertions than the approximately 700-donor mean. Previous analysis showed most TCR beta V segments were productive about 87% or about 30% of the time.

The sample comprised PBMCs. The clonotype comes from a boy between 10 and 17 years old in good health and CMV-seronegative. This chain links TRBV10-3 with TRBJ2-7, with a weak D call TRBD1 (6 bases). The DNA of the CDR3 is TGTGCCATCAGCAGGGGTCGCGAGCAGTACTTC. This gives the protein CAISRGREQYF.